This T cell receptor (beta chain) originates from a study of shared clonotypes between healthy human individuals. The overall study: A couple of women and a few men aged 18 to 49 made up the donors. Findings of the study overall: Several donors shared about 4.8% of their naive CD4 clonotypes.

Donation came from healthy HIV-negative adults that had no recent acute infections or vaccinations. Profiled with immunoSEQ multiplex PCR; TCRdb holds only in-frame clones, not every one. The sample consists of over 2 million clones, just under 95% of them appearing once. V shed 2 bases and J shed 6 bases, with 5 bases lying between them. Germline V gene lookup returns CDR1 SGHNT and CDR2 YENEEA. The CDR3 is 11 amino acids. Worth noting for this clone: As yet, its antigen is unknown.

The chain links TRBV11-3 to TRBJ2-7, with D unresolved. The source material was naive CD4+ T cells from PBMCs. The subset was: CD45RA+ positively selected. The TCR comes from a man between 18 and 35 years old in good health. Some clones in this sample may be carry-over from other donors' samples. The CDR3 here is CASSLKGEQYF. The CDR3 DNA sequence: TGTGCCAGCAGCTTAAAAGGCGAGCAGTACTTC.